The T cell receptor (beta chain) under discussion was sequenced for a study of CD8+ T cells in alopecia areata. Study outcomes and limitations: Sharing of TCRs across patients appeared less clear than in mice, possibly for HLA-related reasons.

On this clone: Its cognate antigen is unknown.

It was from PBMCs that CD4+ and CD8+ T cells were sorted. The sequencing template was cDNA reverse transcribed from extracted RNA. Some clones are missing from TCRdb's copy, which holds only in-frame ones; the method was immunoSEQ multiplex PCR. The table has around 190,000 clones, just over 55% seen once. Germline CDR1 reads SQVTM; CDR2 reads ANQGSEA. V shed 5 bases and J shed 4 bases, with 8 bases lying between them. The CDR3 is made up of 11 amino acids. The sequenced material came from CD8+ T cells sorted from blood. This receptor was identified in a human donor in good health. The gene calls are TRBV29-1 and TRBJ1-1; D not resolved. CDR3 in DNA: TGCAGCGTTCAATGGGGCACTGAAGCTTTCTTT. Translated, it gives CSVQWGTEAFF.